Listed below are T cell receptor beta chains from one sample, sequenced in a study of shared clonotypes between healthy human individuals. The repertoire was sequenced with immunoSEQ multiplex PCR; TCRdb's copy has only in-frame clones and lacks some. The sample records 1,500,000 or so clones, about 98.5% being singletons. Sequenced input: naive CD4+ T cells sorted from blood. The receptors were gathered from a man aged 30-40 years in good health. The CDR3 runs from the conserved cysteine through the conserved F or W. The order of the fields is clone size, D gene, V gene, J gene, CDR3 protein, CDR3 DNA. A D gene is named only where the DNA matches it firmly. Where a row states a size, it is once, few, many or the class of an expanded clone; other rows omit it.

>-|-|TRBV6-5|TRBJ2-2
CASSYGQRDGGELFF
TGTGCCAGCAGCTACGGACAAAGGGATGGAGGGGAGCTGTTTTTT
>-|-|TRBV27|TRBJ2-7
CASSVVGTYEQYF
TGTGCCAGCAGTGTGGTCGGCACCTACGAGCAGTACTTC
>-|-|TRBV18|TRBJ1-1
CASSSGHQMAFF
TGTGCCAGCTCATCTGGACACCAAATGGCTTTCTTT
>-|-|TRBV28|TRBJ2-5
CASSLRPKVQETQYF
TGTGCCAGCAGTCTTAGGCCCAAGGTCCAAGAGACCCAGTACTTC
>-|-|TRBV2|TRBJ2-5
CASSVSSSTKTQYF
TGTGCCAGCAGCGTGAGTAGTTCAACTAAGACCCAGTACTTC
>-|TRBD1|TRBV5-5|TRBJ1-2
CASSLDRGRYGYTF
TGTGCCAGCAGCTTGGACAGGGGGAGGTATGGCTACACCTTC
>-|-|TRBV2|TRBJ1-5
CASSIQGLGQPQHF
TGTGCCAGCAGTATACAGGGATTGGGCCAGCCCCAGCATTTT
>-|TRBD1|TRBV5-4|TRBJ2-2
CASSAETGAGELFF
TGTGCCAGCAGCGCGGAAACAGGGGCCGGGGAGCTGTTTTTT
>few|-|TRBV5-1|TRBJ2-6
CASSADSGSGANVLTF
TGCGCCAGCAGTGCGGACTCGGGCTCTGGGGCCAACGTCCTGACTTTC
>-|-|TRBV7-6|TRBJ2-7
CASSLAPDYEQYF
TGTGCCAGCAGCTTAGCGCCCGATTACGAGCAGTACTTC
>-|-|TRBV28|TRBJ1-5
CASWGGNQPQHF
TGTGCCAGCTGGGGGGGGAATCAGCCCCAGCATTTT
>once|-|TRBV11-3|TRBJ2-3
CASSLSLGTTSTDTQYF
TGTGCCAGCAGCTTAAGTCTCGGGACGACTAGCACAGATACGCAGTATTTT
>-|-|TRBV12-1|TRBJ1-3
CASRPDRAGNTIYF
TGTGCCAGCAGGCCAGACAGGGCTGGAAACACCATATATTTT
>-|TRBD1|TRBV2|TRBJ1-4
CASRAGTGGEKLFF
TGTGCCAGCAGAGCCGGGACAGGAGGTGAAAAACTGTTTTTT